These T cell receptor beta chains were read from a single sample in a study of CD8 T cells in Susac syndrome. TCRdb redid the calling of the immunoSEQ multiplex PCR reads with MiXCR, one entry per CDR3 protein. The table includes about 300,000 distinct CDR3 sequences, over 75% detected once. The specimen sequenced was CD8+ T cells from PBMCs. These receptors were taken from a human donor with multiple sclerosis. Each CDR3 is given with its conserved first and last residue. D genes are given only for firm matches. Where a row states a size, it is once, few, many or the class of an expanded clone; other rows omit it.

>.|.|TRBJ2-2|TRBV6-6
CASKTGTRSTGELFF
TGTGCCAGCAAAACCGGGACACGAAGCACCGGGGAGCTGTTTTTT
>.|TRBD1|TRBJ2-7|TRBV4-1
CASSQASTGVYEQYF
TGCGCCAGCAGCCAAGCCTCGACAGGGGTCTACGAGCAGTACTTC
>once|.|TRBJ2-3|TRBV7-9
CASSLTTADTQYF
TGTGCCAGCAGCTTAACAACTGCAGATACGCAGTATTTT
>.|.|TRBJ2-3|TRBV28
CASSLRDLPSIQYF
TGTGCCAGCAGTCTCCGGGACCTCCCAAGTATCCAGTATTTT
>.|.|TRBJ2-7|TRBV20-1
CSAVWGLYEQYF
TGCAGTGCGGTGTGGGGGTTGTACGAGCAGTACTTC
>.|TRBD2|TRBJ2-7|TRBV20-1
CSAPRAGSGEREQYF
TGCAGTGCCCCGAGGGCCGGGAGCGGGGAACGCGAGCAGTACTTC
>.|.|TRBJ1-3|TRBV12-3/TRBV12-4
CASSVTVGGNTIYF
TGTGCCAGCAGTGTGACAGTGGGTGGAAACACCATATATTTT
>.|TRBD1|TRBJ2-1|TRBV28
CASTRGTYNEQFF
TGTGCCAGCACCAGGGGGACCTACAATGAGCAGTTCTTC
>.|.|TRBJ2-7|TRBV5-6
CASSLGAVAYEQYF
TGTGCCAGCAGCTTGGGGGCAGTTGCCTACGAGCAGTACTTC
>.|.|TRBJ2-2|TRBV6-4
CASSPSGMDTGELFF
TGTGCCAGCAGTCCTTCAGGGATGGACACCGGGGAGCTGTTTTTT
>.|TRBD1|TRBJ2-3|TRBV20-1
CSARDGGGQGSTDTQYF
TGCAGTGCTAGGGACGGAGGGGGACAGGGGAGCACAGATACGCAGTATTTT
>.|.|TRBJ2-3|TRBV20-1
CSARDLGSAGTDTQYF
TGCAGTGCTAGAGATCTGGGTAGCGCTGGTACAGATACGCAGTATTTT
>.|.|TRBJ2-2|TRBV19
CASSIVPGENTGELFF
TGTGCCAGTAGTATAGTTCCGGGAGAGAACACCGGGGAGCTGTTTTTT
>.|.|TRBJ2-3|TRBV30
CAWSVGLSTDTQYF
TGTGCCTGGAGTGTAGGCCTTAGCACAGATACGCAGTATTTT
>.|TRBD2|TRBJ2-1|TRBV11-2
CASTMGLAGFHNEQFF
TGTGCCAGCACCATGGGACTAGCGGGGTTCCACAATGAGCAGTTCTTC
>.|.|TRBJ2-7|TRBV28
CASSKPYEQYF
TGTGCCAGCAGTAAACCCTACGAGCAGTACTTC
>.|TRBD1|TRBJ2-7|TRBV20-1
CSARPTGGEGTHF
TGCAGTGCTAGACCTACAGGGGGCGAGGGTACCCACTTC
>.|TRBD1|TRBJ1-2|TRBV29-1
CSVRQGLYGYTF
TGCAGCGTTCGACAGGGTTTATATGGCTACACCTTC
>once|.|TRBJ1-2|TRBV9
CASSALGRNYGYTF
TGTGCCAGCAGCGCCCTTGGACGGAACTATGGCTACACCTTC
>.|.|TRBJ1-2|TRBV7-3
CASSPDIGGSYGYTF
TGTGCCAGCAGCCCCGACATAGGAGGGAGCTATGGCTACACCTTC
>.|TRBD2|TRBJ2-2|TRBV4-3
CASTRRNAGGPITGELFF
TGCGCCAGCACCCGGAGGAACGCGGGGGGGCCGATCACCGGGGAGCTGTTTTTT
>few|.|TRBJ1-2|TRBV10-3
CAIKTPSYGYTF
TGTGCCATCAAGACCCCGAGCTATGGCTACACCTTC
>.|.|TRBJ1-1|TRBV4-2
CASSQTGTEAFF
TGTGCCAGCAGCCAGACAGGTACTGAAGCTTTCTTT
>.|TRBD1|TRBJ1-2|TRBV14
CASSQVGQGVYGYTF
TGTGCCAGCAGCCAAGTGGGACAGGGGGTGTATGGCTACACCTTC
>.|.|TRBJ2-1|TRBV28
CASSPAVGEGLNEQFF
TGTGCCAGCAGTCCCGCGGTGGGCGAGGGTCTAAATGAGCAGTTCTTC
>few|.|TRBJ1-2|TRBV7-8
CASSLDTPTRYGYTF
TGTGCCAGCAGCTTAGATACGCCAACTCGGTATGGCTACACCTTC
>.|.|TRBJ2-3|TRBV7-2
CASSLGVWDTQYF
TGTGCCAGCAGCTTAGGGGTGTGGGATACGCAGTATTTT
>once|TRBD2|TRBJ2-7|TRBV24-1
CATSQLIPGLVLSSYEQYF
TGTGCCACCAGCCAATTGATACCGGGACTAGTCTTAAGCTCCTACGAGCAGTACTTC
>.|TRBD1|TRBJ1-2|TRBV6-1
CASSNQGANTNYGYTF
TGTGCCAGCTCCAACCAGGGGGCCAACACTAACTATGGCTACACCTTC
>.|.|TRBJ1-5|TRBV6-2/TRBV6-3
CASSYLGVQGQPQHF
TGTGCCAGCAGTTACCTGGGAGTCCAAGGGCAGCCCCAGCATTTT
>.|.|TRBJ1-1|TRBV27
CASSLTGSPNTEAFF
TGTGCCAGCAGTTTAACGGGGAGCCCGAACACTGAAGCTTTCTTT
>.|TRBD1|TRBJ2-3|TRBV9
CASSVGVAGQAGGDTQYF
TGTGCCAGCAGCGTAGGAGTGGCGGGACAGGCAGGAGGGGATACGCAGTATTTT
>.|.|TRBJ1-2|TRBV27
CASSIVRGRGGYTF
TGTGCCAGCTCAATCGTCAGGGGTAGGGGTGGCTACACCTTC
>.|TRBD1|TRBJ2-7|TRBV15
CATSRTRQGPLYEQYF
TGTGCCACCAGCAGGACTCGACAGGGTCCCCTTTACGAGCAGTACTTC
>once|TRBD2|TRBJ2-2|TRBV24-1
CATSDSGRDTGELFF
TGTGCCACCAGTGATTCCGGGAGGGACACCGGGGAGCTGTTTTTT
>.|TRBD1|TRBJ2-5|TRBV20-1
CSARGDRPQETQYF
TGCAGTGCTAGGGGGGACAGGCCCCAAGAGACCCAGTACTTC
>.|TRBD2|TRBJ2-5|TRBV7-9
CASSPRTSGRRQETQYF
TGTGCCAGCAGCCCGAGGACTAGCGGGAGGCGACAAGAGACCCAGTACTTC
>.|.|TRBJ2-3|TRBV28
CASSPHYQGSSTDTQYF
TGTGCCAGCAGTCCCCACTACCAGGGTAGCAGCACAGATACGCAGTATTTT
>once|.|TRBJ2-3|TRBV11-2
CASSLGRSAGDTQYF
TGTGCCAGCAGCTTAGGACGCTCGGCGGGAGATACGCAGTATTTT
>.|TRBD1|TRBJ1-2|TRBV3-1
CASRDRESTYGYTF
TGTGCCAGCAGGGACAGGGAAAGTACCTATGGCTACACCTTC
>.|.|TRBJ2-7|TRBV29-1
CSVIYRDTISYEQYF
TGCAGCGTCATATACCGGGACACGATATCCTACGAGCAGTACTTC
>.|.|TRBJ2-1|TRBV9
CASQVRAGAEGEQFF
TGTGCCAGCCAGGTCCGGGCGGGGGCAGAAGGAGAGCAGTTCTTC
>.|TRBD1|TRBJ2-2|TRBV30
CARATGGINTGELFF
TGTGCCCGCGCGACAGGGGGAATCAACACCGGGGAGCTGTTTTTT
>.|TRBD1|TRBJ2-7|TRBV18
CASSPPIVGQHLEQYF
TGTGCCAGCTCACCACCTATAGTGGGACAGCACCTCGAGCAGTACTTC
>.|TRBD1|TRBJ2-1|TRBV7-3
CASSSPETGEYNEQFF
TGTGCCAGCAGCTCCCCCGAGACAGGGGAATACAATGAGCAGTTCTTC
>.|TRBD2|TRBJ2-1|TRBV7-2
CASSLREKWFF
TGTGCCAGCAGCTTGCGGGAGAAATGGTTCTTC
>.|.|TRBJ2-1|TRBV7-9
CASSLDERGYNEQFF
TGTGCCAGCAGCTTAGATGAAAGGGGGTACAATGAGCAGTTCTTC
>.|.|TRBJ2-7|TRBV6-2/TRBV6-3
CASSLEFSYEQYF
TGTGCCAGCAGCCTGGAGTTCTCCTACGAGCAGTACTTC
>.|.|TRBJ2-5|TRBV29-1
CSVAGSWGGGETQYF
TGCAGCGTTGCGGGGAGTTGGGGAGGCGGAGAGACCCAGTACTTC
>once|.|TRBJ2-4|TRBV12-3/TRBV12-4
CASSLDGLGAKNIQYF
TGTGCCAGCAGTTTAGATGGCCTAGGGGCCAAAAACATTCAGTACTTC
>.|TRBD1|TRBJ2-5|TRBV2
CASSSGDRAGETQYF
TGTGCCAGCAGTTCCGGCGACAGGGCCGGGGAGACCCAGTACTTC